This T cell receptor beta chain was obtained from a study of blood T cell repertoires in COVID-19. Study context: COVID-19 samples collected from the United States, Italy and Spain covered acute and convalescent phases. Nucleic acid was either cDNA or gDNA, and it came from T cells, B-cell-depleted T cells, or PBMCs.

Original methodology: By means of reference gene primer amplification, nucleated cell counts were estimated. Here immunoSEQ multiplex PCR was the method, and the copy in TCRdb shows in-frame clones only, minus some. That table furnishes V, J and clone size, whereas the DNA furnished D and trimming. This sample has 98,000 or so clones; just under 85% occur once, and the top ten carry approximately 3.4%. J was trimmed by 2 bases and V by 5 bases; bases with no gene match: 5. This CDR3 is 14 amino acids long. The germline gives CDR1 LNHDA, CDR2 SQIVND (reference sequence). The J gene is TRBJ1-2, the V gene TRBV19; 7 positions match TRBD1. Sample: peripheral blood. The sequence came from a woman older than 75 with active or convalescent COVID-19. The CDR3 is CASSLHRGNYGYTF. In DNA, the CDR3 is TGTGCCAGTAGTTTACACAGGGGAAACTATGGCTACACCTTC.